The text below deals with one TCR beta chain. No antigen is known for it. Participants comprised healthy donors of bone marrow. The sample belongs to a study of cytomegalovirus exposure and HLA in healthy donors. Study results and caveats: Later work showed greater clonal expansion in HLA-associated TCR beta chains than in equally common others.

The PCR made use of 60 Vbeta and 13 Jbeta primers. The repertoire was sequenced with immunoSEQ multiplex PCR; TCRdb's copy has only in-frame clones and lacks some. The sample carries over 150,000 clones, more than 70% recorded once. This TCR derives from a man aged 60-69 years in good health and CMV-seronegative. Sample: PBMCs.

The CDR3 here is CASSFVGLAADTQYF. The CDR3 nucleotides read TGTGCCAGCAGTTTCGTGGGACTAGCCGCAGATACGCAGTATTTT. The V gene is TRBV27, the J gene TRBJ2-3; 9 bases are shared with TRBD2. From germline, CDR1 is MNHEY and CDR2 SMNVEV (reference sequence). The CDR3 has 15 residues. With 3 bases clipped from V and 4 bases from J, the junction kept 5 bases outside the gene matches.